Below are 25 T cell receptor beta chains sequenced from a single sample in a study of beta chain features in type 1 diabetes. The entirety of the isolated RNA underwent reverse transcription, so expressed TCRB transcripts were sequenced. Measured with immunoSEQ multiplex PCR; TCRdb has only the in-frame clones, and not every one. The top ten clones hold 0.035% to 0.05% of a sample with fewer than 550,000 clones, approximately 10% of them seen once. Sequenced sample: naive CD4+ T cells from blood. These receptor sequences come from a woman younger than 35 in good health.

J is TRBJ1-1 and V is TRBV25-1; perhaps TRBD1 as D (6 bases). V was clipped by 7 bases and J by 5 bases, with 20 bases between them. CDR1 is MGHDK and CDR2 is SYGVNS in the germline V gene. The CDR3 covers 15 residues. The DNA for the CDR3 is TGTGCCAGCACCCTAGGGAAGGGACAAGGAACTGAAGCTTTCTTT. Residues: CASTLGKGQGTEAFF.

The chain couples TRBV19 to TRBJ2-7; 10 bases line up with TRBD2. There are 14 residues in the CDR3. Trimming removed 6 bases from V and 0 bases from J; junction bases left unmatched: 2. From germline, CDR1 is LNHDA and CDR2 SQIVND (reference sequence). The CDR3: CASRTSGHSYEQYF. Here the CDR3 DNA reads TGTGCCAGTAGGACTAGCGGGCACTCCTACGAGCAGTACTTC.

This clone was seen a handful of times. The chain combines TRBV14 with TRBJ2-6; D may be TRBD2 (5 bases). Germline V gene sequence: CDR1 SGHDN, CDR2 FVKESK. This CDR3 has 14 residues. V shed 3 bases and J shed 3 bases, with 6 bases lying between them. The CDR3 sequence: CASSQTNGANVLTF. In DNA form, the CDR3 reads TGTGCCAGCAGCCAGACTAATGGGGCCAACGTCCTGACTTTC. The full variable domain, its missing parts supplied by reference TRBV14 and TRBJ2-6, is EAGVTQFPSHSVIEKGQTVTLRCDPISGHDNLYWYRRVMGKEIKFLLHFVKESKQDESGMPNNRFLAERTGGTYSTLKVQPAELEDSGVYFCASSQTNGANVLTFGAGSRLTVL.

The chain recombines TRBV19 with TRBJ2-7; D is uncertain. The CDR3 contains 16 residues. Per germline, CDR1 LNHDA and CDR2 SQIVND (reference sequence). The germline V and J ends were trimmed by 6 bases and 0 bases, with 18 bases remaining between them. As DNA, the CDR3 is TGTGCCAGTAGGAGAGTGGCCACGGTGAGCTCCTACGAGCAGTACTTC. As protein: CASRRVATVSSYEQYF.

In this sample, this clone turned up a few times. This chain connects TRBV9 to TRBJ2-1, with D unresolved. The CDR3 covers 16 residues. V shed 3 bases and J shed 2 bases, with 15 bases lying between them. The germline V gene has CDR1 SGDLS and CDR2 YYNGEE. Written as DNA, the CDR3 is TGTGCCAGCAGCGGCCCCCCTAGTTGGGCCTACAATGAGCAGTTCTTC. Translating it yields CASSGPPSWAYNEQFF.

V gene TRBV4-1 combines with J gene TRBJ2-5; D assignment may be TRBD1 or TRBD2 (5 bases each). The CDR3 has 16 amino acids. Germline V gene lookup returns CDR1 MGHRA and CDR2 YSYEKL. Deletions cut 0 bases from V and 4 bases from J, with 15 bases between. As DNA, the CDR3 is TGCGCCAGCAGCCAAGAAAGGGGCCTAGCTCGAGAGACCCAGTACTTC. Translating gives CASSQERGLARETQYF.

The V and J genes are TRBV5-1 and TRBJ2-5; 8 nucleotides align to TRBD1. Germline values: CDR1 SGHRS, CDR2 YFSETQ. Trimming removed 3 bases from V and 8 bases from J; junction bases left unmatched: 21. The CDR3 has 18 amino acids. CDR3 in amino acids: CASSSRTGRRSRATTQYF. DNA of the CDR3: TGCGCCAGCAGCTCCCGGACAGGGAGGAGATCAAGGGCAACAACCCAGTACTTC.

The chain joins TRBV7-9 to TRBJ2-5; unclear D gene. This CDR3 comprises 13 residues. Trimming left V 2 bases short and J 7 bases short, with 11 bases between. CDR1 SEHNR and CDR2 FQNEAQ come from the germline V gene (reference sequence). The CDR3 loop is CASSLYLDGTQYF. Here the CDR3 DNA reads TGTGCCAGCAGCTTATACCTGGACGGGACCCAGTACTTC.

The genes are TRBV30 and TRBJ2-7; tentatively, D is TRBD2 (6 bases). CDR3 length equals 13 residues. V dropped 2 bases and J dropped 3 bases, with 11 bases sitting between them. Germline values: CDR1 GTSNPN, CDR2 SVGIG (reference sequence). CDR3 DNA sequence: TGTGCCTGGAGTCGGGACTCCGACTACGAGCAGTACTTC. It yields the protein CAWSRDSDYEQYF.

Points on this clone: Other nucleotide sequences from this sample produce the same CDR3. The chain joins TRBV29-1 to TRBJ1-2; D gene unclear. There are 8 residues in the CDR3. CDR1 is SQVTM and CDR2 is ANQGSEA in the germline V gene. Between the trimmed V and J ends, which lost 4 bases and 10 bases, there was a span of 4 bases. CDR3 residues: CSVGDYTF. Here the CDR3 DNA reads TGCAGCGTTGGCGACTACACCTTC.

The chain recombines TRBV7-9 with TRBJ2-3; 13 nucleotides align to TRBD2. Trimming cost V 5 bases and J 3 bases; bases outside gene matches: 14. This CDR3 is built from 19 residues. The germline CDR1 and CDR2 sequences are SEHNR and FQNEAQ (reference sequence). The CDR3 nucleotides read TGTGCCAGCAGCCCTTACATTGGGACTAGCGGGAAAGTGACAGATACGCAGTATTTT. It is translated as CASSPYIGTSGKVTDTQYF.

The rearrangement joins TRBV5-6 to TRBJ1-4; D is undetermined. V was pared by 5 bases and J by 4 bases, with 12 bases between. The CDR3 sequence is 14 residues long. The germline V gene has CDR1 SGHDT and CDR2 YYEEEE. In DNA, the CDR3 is TGTGCCAGCAGTATGACGGGAGTTAATGAAAAACTGTTTTTT. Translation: CASSMTGVNEKLFF.

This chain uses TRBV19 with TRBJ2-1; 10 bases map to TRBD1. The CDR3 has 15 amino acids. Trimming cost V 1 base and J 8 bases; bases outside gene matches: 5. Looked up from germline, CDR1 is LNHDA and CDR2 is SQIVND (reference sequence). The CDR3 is CASSIVGQGVYEQFF. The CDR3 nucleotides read TGTGCCAGTAGTATAGTTGGACAGGGGGTTTATGAGCAGTTCTTC. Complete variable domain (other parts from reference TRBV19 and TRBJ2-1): DGGITQSPKYLFRKEGQNVTLSCEQNLNHDAMYWYRQDPGQGLRLIYYSQIVNDFQKGDIAEGYSVSREKKESFPLTVTSAQKNPTAFYLCASSIVGQGVYEQFFGPGTRLTVL.

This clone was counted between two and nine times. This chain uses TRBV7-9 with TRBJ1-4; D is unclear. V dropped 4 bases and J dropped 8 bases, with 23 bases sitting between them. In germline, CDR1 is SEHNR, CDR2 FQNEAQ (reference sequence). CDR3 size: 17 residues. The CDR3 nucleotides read TGTGCCAGCAGCTCCTTCCAGAGGGCGGGGAGATGGGAAAAACTGTTTTTT. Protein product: CASSSFQRAGRWEKLFF. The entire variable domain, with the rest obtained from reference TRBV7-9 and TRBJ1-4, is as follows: DTGVSQNPRHKITKRGQNVTFRCDPISEHNRLYWYRQTLGQGPEFLTYFQNEAQLEKSRLLSDRFSAERPKGSFSTLEIQRTEQGDSAMYLCASSSFQRAGRWEKLFFGSGTQLSVL.

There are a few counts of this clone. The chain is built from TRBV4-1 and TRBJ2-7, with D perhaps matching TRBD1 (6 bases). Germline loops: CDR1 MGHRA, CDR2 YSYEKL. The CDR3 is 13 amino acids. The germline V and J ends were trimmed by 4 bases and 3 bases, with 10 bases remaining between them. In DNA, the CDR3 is TGCGCCAGCAGCCGCCAACAGGGCTACGAGCAGTACGTC. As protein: CASSRQQGYEQYV.

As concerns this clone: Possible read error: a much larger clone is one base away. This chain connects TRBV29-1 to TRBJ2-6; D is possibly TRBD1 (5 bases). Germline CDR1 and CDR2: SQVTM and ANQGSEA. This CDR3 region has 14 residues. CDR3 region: CSVTLGYGANILTF. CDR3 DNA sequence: TGCAGCGTTACCTTGGGGTATGGGGCCAACATCCTGACTTTC.

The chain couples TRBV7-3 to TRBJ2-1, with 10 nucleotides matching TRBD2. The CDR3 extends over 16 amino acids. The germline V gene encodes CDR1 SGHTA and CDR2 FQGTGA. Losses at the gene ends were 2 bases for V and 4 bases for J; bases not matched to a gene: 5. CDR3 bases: TGTGCCAGCAGCTTACATAGCGGGGGGCATTACAATGAGCAGTTCTTC. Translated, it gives CASSLHSGGHYNEQFF.

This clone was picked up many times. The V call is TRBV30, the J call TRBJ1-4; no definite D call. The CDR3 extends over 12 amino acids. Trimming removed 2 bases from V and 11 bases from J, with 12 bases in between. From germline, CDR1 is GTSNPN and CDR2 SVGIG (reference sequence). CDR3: CAWSPSLGKLFF. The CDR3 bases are TGTGCCTGGAGTCCCTCGCTCGGGAAACTGTTTTTT.

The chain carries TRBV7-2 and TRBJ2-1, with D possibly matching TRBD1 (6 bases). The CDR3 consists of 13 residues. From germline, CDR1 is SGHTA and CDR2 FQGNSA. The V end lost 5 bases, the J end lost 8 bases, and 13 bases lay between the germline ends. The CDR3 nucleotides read TGTGCCAGCAGCCCCAACAGGGACGATGAGCAGTTCTTC. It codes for CASSPNRDDEQFF.

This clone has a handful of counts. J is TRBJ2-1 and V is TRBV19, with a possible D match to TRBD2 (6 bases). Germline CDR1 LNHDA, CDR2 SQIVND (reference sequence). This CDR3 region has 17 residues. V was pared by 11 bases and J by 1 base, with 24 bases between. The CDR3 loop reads CASAVGAGLASYNEQFF. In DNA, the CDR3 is TGTGCCTCAGCGGTTGGGGCGGGGCTAGCGTCCTACAATGAGCAGTTCTTC.

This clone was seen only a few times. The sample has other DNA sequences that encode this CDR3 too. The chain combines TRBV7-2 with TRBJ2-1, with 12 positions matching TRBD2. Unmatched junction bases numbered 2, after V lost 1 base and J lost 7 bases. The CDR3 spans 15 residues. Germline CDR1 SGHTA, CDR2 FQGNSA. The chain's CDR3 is CASSLELAGGNEQFF. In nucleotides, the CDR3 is TGTGCCAGCAGCTTAGAACTAGCGGGGGGAAATGAGCAGTTCTTC.

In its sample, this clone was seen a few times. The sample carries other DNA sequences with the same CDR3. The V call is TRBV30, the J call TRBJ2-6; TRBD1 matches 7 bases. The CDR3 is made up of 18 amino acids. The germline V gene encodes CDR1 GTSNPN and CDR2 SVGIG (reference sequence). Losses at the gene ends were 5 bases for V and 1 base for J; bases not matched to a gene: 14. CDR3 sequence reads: CAWGHNRGYRSGANVLTF. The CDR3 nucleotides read TGTGCCTGGGGTCATAACAGGGGTTACAGATCTGGGGCCAACGTCCTGACTTTC.

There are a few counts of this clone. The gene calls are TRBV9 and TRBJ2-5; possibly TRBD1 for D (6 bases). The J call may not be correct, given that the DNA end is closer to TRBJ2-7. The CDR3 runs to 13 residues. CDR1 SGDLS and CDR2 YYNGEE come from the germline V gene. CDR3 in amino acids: CASSVVDSYEQYF. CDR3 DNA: TGTGCCAGCAGCGTAGTGGACAGCTACGAGCAGTACTTC.

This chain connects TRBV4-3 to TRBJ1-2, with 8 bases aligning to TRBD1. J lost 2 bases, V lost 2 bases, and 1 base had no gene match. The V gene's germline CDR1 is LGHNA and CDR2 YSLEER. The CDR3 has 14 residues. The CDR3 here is CASSQTGGNYGYTF. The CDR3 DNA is TGCGCCAGCAGCCAAACAGGGGGGAACTATGGCTACACCTTC.

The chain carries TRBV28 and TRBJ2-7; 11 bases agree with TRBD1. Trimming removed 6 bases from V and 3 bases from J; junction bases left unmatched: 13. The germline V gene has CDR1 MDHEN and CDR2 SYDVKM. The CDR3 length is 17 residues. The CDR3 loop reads CASSERTGGVLIYEQYV. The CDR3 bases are TGTGCCAGCAGCGAAAGGACAGGGGGCGTCCTAATCTACGAGCAGTACGTC.